The next 18 T cell receptor beta chains were all read from a single sample in a study of human T cells and chemical hapten exposure. Time point in this sample: patch test 2, 6 weeks after DPC sensitization. Treatment meaning: therapeutic diphenylcyclopropenone sensitization with weekly scalp DPC. TCRdb called the RACE reads again in MiXCR, with one record for every CDR3 protein. The sample has some 57,000 distinct CDR3 sequences, just under 10% seen once; the top ten hold 1.5% to 2%. The sample was whole blood, taken in connection with sensitization to the hapten diphenylcyclopropenone (DPC). Receptors originate from a woman between 50 and 59 years old with alopecia areata. Some clones in this sample may be carry-over from other donors' samples.

This clonotype was recorded many times. The V gene is TRBV6-2 or TRBV6-3, the J gene TRBJ1-1; TRBD1 agrees at 7 bases. V shed 11 bases and J 7 bases; nucleotides not matched to a gene: 16. Germline CDR1 MNHEY, CDR2 SVGEGT. This CDR3 has 14 residues. The CDR3 DNA sequence: TGTGCCGGCCGCGGACAGGAAAAAGAGGGTGAAGCTTTCTTT. Amino acid sequence: CAGRGQEKEGEAFF.

V and J are TRBV7-6 and TRBJ2-5, with 7 bases that match TRBD1. J lost 3 bases, V lost 3 bases, and 1 base had no gene match. In germline, CDR1 is SGHVS, CDR2 FNYEAQ. The CDR3 consists of 13 residues. CDR3 amino acids: CASSFDREETQYF. As DNA, the CDR3 is TGTGCCAGCAGCTTTGACAGGGAAGAGACCCAGTACTTC.

The rearrangement uses TRBV5-1 and TRBJ2-5; 7 nucleotides line up with TRBD1. The CDR3 totals 14 residues. Trimming removed 3 bases from V and 2 bases from J; junction bases left unmatched: 4. In germline, CDR1 is SGHRS, CDR2 YFSETQ. For the CDR3, the DNA is TGCGCCAGCAGCTCCGGGACAGTTCAAGAGACCCAGTACTTC. Protein: CASSSGTVQETQYF.

The V and J genes are TRBV7-6 and TRBJ1-6; D might be TRBD1 (6 bases). Trimming cost V 5 bases and J 0 bases, with 14 bases left between them. This CDR3 is built from 17 residues. Germline CDR1 reads SGHVS; CDR2 reads FNYEAQ. In nucleotides, the CDR3 is TGTGCCAGCAGCCCCCGGGGACATCGCTCCTATAATTCACCCCTCCACTTT. Protein sequence: CASSPRGHRSYNSPLHF. Drawing the rest from reference TRBV7-6 and TRBJ1-6, the complete variable domain is GAGVSQSPRYKVTKRGQDVALRCDPISGHVSLYWYRQALGQGPEFLTYFNYEAQQDKSGLPNDRFSAERPEGSISTLTIQRTEQRDSAMYRCASSPRGHRSYNSPLHFGNGTRLTVT.

This clonotype turned up a few times. The gene calls are TRBV11-2 and TRBJ2-5; 8 bases align to TRBD1. Trimming took 5 bases from V and 6 from J; bases not matched to a gene: 11. Germline V gene lookup returns CDR1 SGHAT and CDR2 FQNNGV. There are 15 residues in the CDR3. CDR3 DNA: TGTGCCAGCAGCCCGAACCCAGGGGGCGGGAAGACCCAGTACTTC. Translation gives CASSPNPGGGKTQYF.

This clonotype was counted ten times or more. It is unclear where the CDR3 begins or ends on the DNA, so no DNA is shown, and the CDR3 is as TCRdb lists it. The CDR3 spells CASSSTLGRQETQYF. The J gene is TRBJ2-5, the V gene TRBV11-2; the table assigns TRBD2, which was not confirmed against the DNA. Ends included, the CDR3 has 15 residues. Germline CDR1 is SGHAT and CDR2 is FQNNGV.

CDR3 in DNA: TGTGCCAGCAGCCAAACAGGAGGTGGCTACACCTTC. Translated, it gives CASSQTGGGYTF. J is TRBJ1-2 and V is TRBV5-4, with D perhaps TRBD1 (5 bases). V lost 4 bases and J 7 bases, leaving 11 bases between the germline ends. The CDR3 has 12 amino acids. CDR1 is SGHNT, CDR2 YYREEE, per germline (reference sequence).

The rearrangement uses TRBV7-2 and TRBJ2-5; D is unresolved. This CDR3 is built from 14 residues. Germline loops: CDR1 SGHTA, CDR2 FQGNSA. With 0 bases removed from V and 1 base from J, the gap between germline ends came to 6 bases. The CDR3 spells CASSLAGIQETQYF. The CDR3 DNA sequence: TGTGCCAGCAGCTTAGCGGGTATCCAAGAGACCCAGTACTTC.

The table lists this clonotype with many counts. The chain combines TRBV18 with TRBJ1-6; 7 nucleotides agree with TRBD1. From germline, CDR1 is KGHSH and CDR2 LQKENI. V shed 0 bases and J 7 bases; nucleotides not matched to a gene: 3. The CDR3 is 15 residues long. CDR3 in amino acids: CASSPPQGSNSPLHF. DNA for the CDR3: TGTGCCAGCTCACCACCACAGGGGAGCAATTCACCCCTCCACTTT.

The chain uses TRBV7-2 and TRBJ1-2; the D gene is possibly TRBD1 (5 bases). The CDR3 is made up of 13 amino acids. Trimming stripped 6 bases from V and 2 bases from J, with 10 bases between. CDR1 and CDR2 from the germline V gene are SGHTA and FQGNSA. CDR3 nucleotide sequence: TGTGCCAGCAGTGAAACAGGCAACTATGGCTACACCTTC. Encoded protein: CASSETGNYGYTF.

In the case of this clonotype: The CDR3 ends on some other residue instead of the conserved phenylalanine or tryptophan, so this is likely a read error. The chain links TRBV18 to TRBJ2-2, with D perhaps matching TRBD1 (6 bases). Germline loops: CDR1 KGHSH, CDR2 LQKENI. The CDR3 runs 16 residues. Trimming took off 2 bases at V and 1 base at J, with 11 bases between the two ends. In nucleotides, the CDR3 is TGTGCCAGCTCACCAGTGGGGACAAGGAACACCGGGGAGCTGTTTTTA. It specifies CASSPVGTRNTGELFL.

J is TRBJ2-7 and V is TRBV12-2; the listed D gene, TRBD1, was not tested against the DNA. TRBV12-2 is a pseudogene segment. The CDR3 has 15 amino acids. The CDR3 spells CASRLGHVPSPEQYF. The DNA for the CDR3 is TGTGCAAGTCGCTTAGGGCACGTCCCCTCTCCCGAGCAGTACTTC.

This clonotype was seen only a few times. The V gene is TRBV28, the J gene TRBJ1-3, with 10 bases lining up with TRBD1. Losses at the gene ends were 11 bases for V and 3 bases for J; bases not matched to a gene: 7. CDR3 length: 14 residues. The germline CDR1 and CDR2 sequences are MDHEN and SYDVKM. The CDR3 DNA reads as TGTGCCTCCGGGCGGACAGGGGGTGGAAACACCATATATTTT. Encoded protein: CASGRTGGGNTIYF. Full variable domain (remainder filled in from reference TRBV28 and TRBJ1-3): DVKVTQSSRYLVKRTGEKVFLECVQDMDHENMFWYRQDPGLGLRLIYFSYDVKMKEKGDIPEGYSVSREKKERFSLILESASTNQTSMYLCASGRTGGGNTIYFGEGSWLTVV.

This chain joins TRBV5-1 and TRBJ1-2; the D gene is possibly TRBD1 (5 bases). The V end was cut by 0 bases, the J end by 7 bases, with 19 bases between. Germline assignment: CDR1 SGHRS and CDR2 YFSETQ. This CDR3 has 16 amino acids. Here the CDR3 DNA reads TGCGCCAGCAGCTTGGCCCGGACTCTCCAGGGCAGTGGCTACACCTTC. Amino acids: CASSLARTLQGSGYTF. Full variable domain (outside the CDR3, taken from reference TRBV5-1 and TRBJ1-2): KAGVTQTPRYLIKTRGQQVTLSCSPISGHRSVSWYQQTPGQGLQFLFEYFSETQRNKGNFPGRFSGRQFSNSRSEMNVSTLELGDSALYLCASSLARTLQGSGYTFGSGTRLTVV.

In its sample, this clonotype was seen a few times. The gene calls are TRBV5-1 and TRBJ1-4; no clear D gene. The CDR3 spans 12 residues. The V end was cut by 4 bases, the J end by 7 bases, with 8 bases between. Germline CDR1 reads SGHRS; CDR2 reads YFSETQ. CDR3 bases: TGCGCCAGCAGCCCGGGAGGTGAAAAACTGTTTTTT. It is translated as CASSPGGEKLFF.

This clonotype appeared a few times. J is TRBJ2-4 and V is TRBV6-1; a weak D match, TRBD1 (6 bases). This CDR3 comprises 15 residues. Germline CDR1 reads MNHNS; CDR2 reads SASEGT. Trimming cost V 5 bases and J 2 bases, with 13 bases left between them. The CDR3 reads CASSLGAQPKNIQYF. For the CDR3, the DNA is TGTGCCAGCAGTCTGGGGGCCCAACCCAAAAACATTCAGTACTTC.

The chain carries TRBV18 and TRBJ2-1; D perhaps matches TRBD1 (5 bases). The CDR3 extends over 16 amino acids. Trimming stripped 0 bases from V and 6 bases from J, with 15 bases between. Looked up from germline, CDR1 is KGHSH and CDR2 is LQKENI. The CDR3, as DNA: TGTGCCAGCTCACCACCGAACTCAAAGGGGCCCAATGAGCAGTTCTTC. The encoded protein is CASSPPNSKGPNEQFF.

V gene TRBV7-6 combines with J gene TRBJ2-1; no reliable D call. CDR1 SGHVS and CDR2 FNYEAQ come from the germline V gene. The CDR3 contains 13 residues. The V gene lost 9 bases and the J gene lost 9 bases, with 18 bases spanning the gap. CDR3 sequence (DNA): TGTGCCAGTCCCCACCTGACGGGCGGTGAGCAGTTCTTC. Its translation is CASPHLTGGEQFF.